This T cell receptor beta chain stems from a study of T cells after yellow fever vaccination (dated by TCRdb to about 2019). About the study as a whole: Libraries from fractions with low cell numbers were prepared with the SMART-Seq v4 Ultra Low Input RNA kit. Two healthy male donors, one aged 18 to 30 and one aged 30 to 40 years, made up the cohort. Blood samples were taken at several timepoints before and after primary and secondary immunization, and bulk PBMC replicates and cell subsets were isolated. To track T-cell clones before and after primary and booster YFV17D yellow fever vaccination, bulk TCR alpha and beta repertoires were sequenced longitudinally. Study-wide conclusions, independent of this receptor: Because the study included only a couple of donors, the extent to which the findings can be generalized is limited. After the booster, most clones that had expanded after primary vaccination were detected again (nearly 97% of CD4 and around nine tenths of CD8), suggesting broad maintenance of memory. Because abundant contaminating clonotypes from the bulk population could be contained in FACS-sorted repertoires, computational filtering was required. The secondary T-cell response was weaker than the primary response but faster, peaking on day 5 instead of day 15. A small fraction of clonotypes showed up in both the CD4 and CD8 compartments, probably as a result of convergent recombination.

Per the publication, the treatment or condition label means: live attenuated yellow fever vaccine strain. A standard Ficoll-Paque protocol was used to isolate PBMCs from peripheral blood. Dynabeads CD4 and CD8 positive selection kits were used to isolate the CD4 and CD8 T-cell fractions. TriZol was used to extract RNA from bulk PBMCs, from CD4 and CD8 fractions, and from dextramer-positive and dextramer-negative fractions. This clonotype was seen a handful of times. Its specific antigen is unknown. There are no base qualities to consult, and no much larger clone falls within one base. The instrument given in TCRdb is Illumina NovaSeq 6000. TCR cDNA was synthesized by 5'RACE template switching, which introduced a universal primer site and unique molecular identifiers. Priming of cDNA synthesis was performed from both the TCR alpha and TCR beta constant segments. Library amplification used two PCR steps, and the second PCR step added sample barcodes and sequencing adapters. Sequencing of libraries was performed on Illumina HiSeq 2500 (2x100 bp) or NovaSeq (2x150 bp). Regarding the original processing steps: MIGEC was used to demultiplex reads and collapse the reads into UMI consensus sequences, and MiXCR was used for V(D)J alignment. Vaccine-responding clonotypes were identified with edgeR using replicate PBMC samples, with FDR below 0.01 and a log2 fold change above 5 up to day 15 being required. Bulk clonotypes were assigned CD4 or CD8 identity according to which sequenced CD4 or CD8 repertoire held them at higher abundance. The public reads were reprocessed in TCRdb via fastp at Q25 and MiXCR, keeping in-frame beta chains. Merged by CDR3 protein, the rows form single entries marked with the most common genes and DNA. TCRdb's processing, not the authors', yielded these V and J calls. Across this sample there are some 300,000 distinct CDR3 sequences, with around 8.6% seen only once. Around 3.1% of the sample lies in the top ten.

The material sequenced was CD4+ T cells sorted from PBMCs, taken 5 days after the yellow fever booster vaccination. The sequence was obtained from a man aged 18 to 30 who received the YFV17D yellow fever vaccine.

The nucleotide sequence is given as TGCAGCGTCGGGAAAAGTAATAGCGCGGACGGGGAGCTGTTTTTT. This translates into CSVGKSNSADGELFF. The chain was built from TRBV29-1 and TRBJ2-2; 5 matching bases give a weak D call of TRBD2. The germline V gene specifies SQVTM as CDR1 and ANQGSEA as CDR2. V loses 6 bases of germline sequence and J loses 7 bases, and the interval between the two ends is 21 bases. The CDR3 covers 15 residues, taking in both the cysteine and the phenylalanine. The retained sequence is limited to the CDR3, 45 bases, with the frame set at the first base.